A single sample gave rise to the 26 T cell receptor beta chains below, sequenced in a study of beta chain features in type 1 diabetes. Investigators reverse transcribed all isolated RNA, so they sequenced expressed TCRB transcripts. Method: immunoSEQ multiplex PCR; TCRdb's copy keeps in-frame clones and lacks some. The sample gives 810,000 or so clones, roughly 15% of which show up once; 0.02% to 0.025% is in the top ten. Sequencing input: naive CD4+ T cells from blood. The receptors stem from a woman between 18 and 29 years old in good health.

The chain employs TRBV2 and TRBJ1-3, with unresolved D. This CDR3 region has 15 residues. The germline V gene has CDR1 SNHLY and CDR2 FYNNEI. V was pared by 4 bases and J by 0 bases, with 10 bases between. CDR3 protein: CASSGVRFSGNTIYF. For the CDR3, the DNA is TGTGCCAGCAGTGGGGTCCGATTCTCTGGAAACACCATATATTTT. Looking up the rest from reference TRBV2 and TRBJ1-3 gives the full variable domain: EPEVTQTPSHQVTQMGQEVILRCVPISNHLYFYWYRQILGQKVEFLVSFYNNEISEKSEIFDDQFSVERPDGSNFTLKIRSTKLEDSAMYFCASSGVRFSGNTIYFGEGSWLTVV.

This clone was found a few times. The rearrangement uses TRBV29-1 and TRBJ2-1; 8 nucleotides line up with TRBD2. V lost 6 bases and J lost 8; bases outside the gene matches: 9. The CDR3 spans 13 residues. Per germline, CDR1 SQVTM and CDR2 ANQGSEA. The CDR3 here is CSVGGTSRHEQFF. For the CDR3, the DNA is TGCAGCGTCGGTGGGACTAGTCGACATGAGCAGTTCTTC.

The V and J genes are TRBV10-3 and TRBJ2-7; TRBD2 matches at 13 bases. The CDR3 is made up of 14 amino acids. J lost 2 bases, V lost 6 bases, and 1 base had no gene match. Germline CDR1 and CDR2: ENHRY and SYGVKD. DNA of the CDR3: TGTGCCATCAGGGGGACTAGCGGGACCTACGAGCAGTACTTC. This codes for CAIRGTSGTYEQYF.

The chain joins TRBV29-1 to TRBJ1-2; D is perhaps TRBD1 (6 bases). This CDR3 comprises 13 residues. The germline gives CDR1 SQVTM, CDR2 ANQGSEA. V lost 5 bases and J 4 bases, leaving 14 bases between the germline ends. The CDR3 protein is CSVRTDSPYGYTF. As DNA, the CDR3 is TGCAGCGTTCGGACGGACAGCCCCTATGGCTACACCTTC. Drawing the rest from reference TRBV29-1 and TRBJ1-2, the complete variable domain is SAVISQKPSRDICQRGTSLTIQCQVDSQVTMMFWYRQQPGQSLTLIATANQGSEATYESGFVIDKFPISRPNLTFSTLTVSNMSPEDSSIYLCSVRTDSPYGYTFGSGTRLTVV.

This clone was seen more than once but under ten times. This rearrangement joins TRBV6-6 to TRBJ2-7; 9 nucleotides agree with TRBD2. The ends lost 2 bases at V and 6 bases at J; junction bases unmatched: 11. The CDR3 spans 16 residues. Looked up from germline, CDR1 is MNHNY and CDR2 is SVGAGI (reference sequence). This chain's CDR3 is CASSYGPGTSTREQYF. The CDR3 nucleotides read TGTGCCAGCAGTTACGGTCCCGGGACTAGCACCCGCGAGCAGTACTTC.

V usage is TRBV15 and J usage is TRBJ2-1; D is possibly TRBD1 or TRBD2 (7 bases each). There are 17 residues in the CDR3. Trimming removed 5 bases from V and 3 bases from J, with 20 bases in between. The V gene's germline CDR1 is LNHNV and CDR2 YYDKDF (reference sequence). The CDR3 coding sequence is TGTGCCACCAGCCGCAGGGGGAGGGACCCTTACTACAATGAGCAGTTCTTC. This gives the protein CATSRRGRDPYYNEQFF.

This chain connects TRBV25-1 to TRBJ1-2; possibly TRBD1 for D (5 bases). CDR1 and CDR2 from the germline V gene are MGHDK and SYGVNS. This CDR3 has 13 amino acids. V lost 4 bases and J 4 bases, leaving 10 bases between the germline ends. The CDR3 DNA is TGTGCCAGCAGTGGGGGACCGGCCTATGGCTACACCTTC. This sequence encodes CASSGGPAYGYTF.

The chain carries TRBV5-1 and TRBJ1-5; 7 bases agree with TRBD1. V shed 2 bases, J shed 3 bases, and the junction held 5 bases outside the gene matches. The CDR3 contains 15 residues. Germline CDR1 and CDR2: SGHRS and YFSETQ. CDR3 bases: TGCGCCAGCAGCTTATCCGGGACAGCCAATCAGCCCCAGCATTTT. It translates to CASSLSGTANQPQHF.

Only a few counts were recorded for this clone. This chain connects TRBV28 to TRBJ1-2; no reliable D call. The V gene lost 3 bases and the J gene lost 6 bases, with 14 bases spanning the gap. CDR1 MDHEN and CDR2 SYDVKM come from the germline V gene. The CDR3 runs to 14 residues. The CDR3 DNA is TGTGCCAGCAGTTTTTCCTGGGGTCCGGATGGCTACACCTTC. Amino acid sequence: CASSFSWGPDGYTF.

Only a few counts were recorded for this clone. The chain employs TRBV18 and TRBJ2-1; D possibly uses TRBD1 or TRBD2 (5 bases each). V lost 6 bases and J 7 bases, leaving 7 bases between the germline ends. Germline lookup yields CDR1 KGHSH and CDR2 LQKENI. This CDR3 spans 11 amino acids. This chain's CDR3 is CASSGANEQFF. CDR3 nucleotides: TGTGCCAGCTCCGGGGCAAATGAGCAGTTCTTC.

V and J are TRBV29-1 and TRBJ2-7; TRBD1 is a possible D gene (5 bases). Per germline, CDR1 SQVTM and CDR2 ANQGSEA. V was cut by 4 bases and J by 5 bases, with 18 bases left in between. The CDR3 has 14 residues. DNA for the CDR3: TGCAGCGTTGTCTATAAGGGGTTGTTGAACGAGCAGTACTTC. It yields the protein CSVVYKGLLNEQYF.

In regard to this clone: This CDR3 is also generated by other DNA sequences in the sample. The chain joins TRBV15 to TRBJ1-5; D remains ambiguous. CDR1 LNHNV and CDR2 YYDKDF come from the germline V gene (reference sequence). This CDR3 has 14 amino acids. V lost 2 bases to trimming and J lost 0 bases, with 5 bases between them. The CDR3 region is CATSRRDSNQPQHF. In DNA form, the CDR3 reads TGTGCCACCAGCAGAAGAGATAGCAATCAGCCCCAGCATTTT.

The chain couples TRBV11-1 to TRBJ2-5, with 11 positions matching TRBD2. The V gene end was trimmed by 5 bases and the J gene end by 5 bases; junction bases not matched to a gene: 13. CDR1 and CDR2 from the germline V gene are SGHAT and FQDESV (reference sequence). The CDR3 has 17 amino acids. The CDR3 nucleotides are TGTGCCAGCAGCACCCGATATAGCGGGAGGGCCTGGGAGACCCAGTACTTC. Translation gives CASSTRYSGRAWETQYF.

This clone was detected only a few times. This chain links TRBV11-2 with TRBJ2-3; D is undetermined. The CDR3 consists of 15 residues. Germline assignment: CDR1 SGHAT and CDR2 FQNNGV. The V end lost 3 bases, the J end lost 2 bases, and 12 bases lay between the germline ends. The CDR3 spells CASSFPSSPTDTQYF. For the CDR3, the DNA is TGTGCCAGCAGCTTCCCTAGTAGTCCCACAGATACGCAGTATTTT.

This clone has just a few counts. The rearrangement joins TRBV5-1 to TRBJ2-2; D perhaps matches TRBD2 (6 bases). Looked up from germline, CDR1 is SGHRS and CDR2 is YFSETQ. V was shortened by 5 bases and J by 0 bases, with 8 bases between the two germline ends. CDR3 length: 14 residues. CDR3 DNA: TGCGCCAGCAGGGAGGGAGCGAACACCGGGGAGCTGTTTTTT. Translation: CASREGANTGELFF.

This clone was recorded a few times. This rearrangement joins TRBV5-1 to TRBJ2-2, with TRBD2 identical over 14 bases. Germline lookup yields CDR1 SGHRS and CDR2 YFSETQ. The CDR3 has 18 amino acids. V was pared by 3 bases and J by 4 bases, with 8 bases of the junction left unmatched. CDR3 amino acids: CASSSGTSGSAGTGELFF. As DNA, the CDR3 is TGCGCCAGCAGCTCCGGGACTAGCGGGAGCGCCGGCACCGGGGAGCTGTTTTTT.

The chain links TRBV7-2 to TRBJ2-7; perhaps D is TRBD1 or TRBD2 (9 bases each). V was cut by 7 bases and J by 7 bases, with 26 bases left in between. CDR3 size: 16 residues. The germline V gene encodes CDR1 SGHTA and CDR2 FQGNSA. The CDR3 DNA is TGTGCCAGCACCAATGCGGGGGGGACAGGGCGACGTGAGCAGTACTTC. The encoded protein is CASTNAGGTGRREQYF.

This clone was seen a few times. This chain links TRBV27 with TRBJ1-1; a possible D gene is TRBD1 (6 bases). The CDR3 is 15 residues long. Trimming took off 1 base at V and 4 bases at J, with 13 bases between the two ends. Germline V CDR1 and CDR2: MNHEY, SMNVEV (reference sequence). The CDR3 here is CASSLLFTGSTEAFF. CDR3 nucleotide sequence: TGTGCCAGCAGTTTATTGTTTACAGGGTCCACTGAAGCTTTCTTT.

This clone was seen a few times. The chain employs TRBV5-5 and TRBJ2-1; D is uncertain. Germline lookup yields CDR1 SGHKS and CDR2 YYEKEE (reference sequence). The CDR3 sequence is 14 residues long. The V end lost 0 bases, the J end lost 6 bases, and 10 bases lay between the germline ends. In nucleotides, the CDR3 is TGTGCCAGCAGCTTGGCCTTGGGGTTCAATGAGCAGTTCTTC. It is translated as CASSLALGFNEQFF.

This clone was observed a few times. This chain links TRBV29-1 with TRBJ2-1, with D maybe TRBD1 (6 bases). From germline, CDR1 is SQVTM and CDR2 ANQGSEA. Deletions cut 4 bases from V and 3 bases from J, with 10 bases between. The CDR3 spans 13 residues. The CDR3 spells CSVARGYYNEQFF. The CDR3 DNA is TGCAGCGTTGCCAGGGGATACTACAATGAGCAGTTCTTC.

J is TRBJ2-2 and V is TRBV7-9; the D call may be TRBD1 or TRBD2 (5 bases each). V was pared by 5 bases and J by 0 bases, with 13 bases between. The germline V gene encodes CDR1 SEHNR and CDR2 FQNEAQ (reference sequence). The CDR3 spans 16 residues. Here the CDR3 DNA reads TGTGCCAGCAGCGTCTTAGCGACAGCGAACACCGGGGAGCTGTTTTTT. It codes for CASSVLATANTGELFF.

The chain is built from TRBV18 and TRBJ2-7; possible D gene TRBD2, 6 bases. Trimming left V 3 bases short and J 4 bases short, with 13 bases between. The CDR3 totals 14 residues. Germline CDR1 KGHSH, CDR2 LQKENI. The CDR3, as DNA: TGTGCCAGCTCACCGGGGCGGGAACCTTACGAGCAGTACTTC. It encodes CASSPGREPYEQYF.

Concerning this clone itself: Distinct nucleotide sequences in the sample also encode this CDR3. The DNA for the CDR3 is TGTGCCAGCTCACCTCTTGGCACAGATACGCAGTATTTT. Translating it yields CASSPLGTDTQYF. The chain recombines TRBV18 with TRBJ2-3; unclear D gene. The CDR3 extends over 13 amino acids. The germline V gene encodes CDR1 KGHSH and CDR2 LQKENI. V shed 3 bases and J shed 1 base, with 5 bases lying between them.

This clone showed up just a few times. This CDR3 is also generated by other DNA sequences in the sample. This chain connects TRBV5-1 to TRBJ2-3; 9 nucleotides line up with TRBD2. V lost 2 bases, J lost 4 bases, and 2 bases stayed unmatched. The CDR3 runs 14 residues. From germline, CDR1 is SGHRS and CDR2 YFSETQ. For the CDR3, the DNA is TGCGCCAGCAGCTTAGCGGGAGGTGCAGATACGCAGTATTTT. Protein sequence: CASSLAGGADTQYF.

A few counts support this clone. V usage is TRBV2 and J usage is TRBJ2-1; TRBD1 aligns across 8 bases. CDR1 is SNHLY, CDR2 FYNNEI, per germline. The trim removed 3 bases at V and 7 bases at J, leaving 8 bases unmatched. The CDR3 extends over 15 amino acids. CDR3 sequence (DNA): TGTGCCAGCAGTGAGTGGCAGGGGGCCGGAAATGAGCAGTTCTTC. Translation gives CASSEWQGAGNEQFF.

A few counts support this clone. V and J are TRBV6-9 and TRBJ1-3; TRBD1 aligns across 9 bases. The trim removed 5 bases at V and 0 bases at J, leaving 5 bases unmatched. Germline-derived CDR1 and CDR2 are MNHGY and SVAAGI. The CDR3 totals 16 residues. The CDR3 sequence: CASSPGQGTSGNTIYF. The DNA of the CDR3 is TGTGCCAGCAGTCCCGGACAGGGGACCTCTGGAAACACCATATATTTT.